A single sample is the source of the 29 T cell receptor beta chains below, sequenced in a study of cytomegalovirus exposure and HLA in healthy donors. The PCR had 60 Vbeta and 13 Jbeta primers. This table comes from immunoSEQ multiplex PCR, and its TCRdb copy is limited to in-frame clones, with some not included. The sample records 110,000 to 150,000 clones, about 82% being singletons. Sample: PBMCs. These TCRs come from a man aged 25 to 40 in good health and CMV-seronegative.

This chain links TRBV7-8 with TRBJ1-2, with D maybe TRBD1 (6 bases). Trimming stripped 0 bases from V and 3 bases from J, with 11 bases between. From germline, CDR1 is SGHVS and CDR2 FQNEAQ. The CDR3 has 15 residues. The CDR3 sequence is CASSLAVSGDYGYTF. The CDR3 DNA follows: TGTGCCAGCAGCTTAGCCGTTTCAGGGGACTATGGCTACACCTTC.

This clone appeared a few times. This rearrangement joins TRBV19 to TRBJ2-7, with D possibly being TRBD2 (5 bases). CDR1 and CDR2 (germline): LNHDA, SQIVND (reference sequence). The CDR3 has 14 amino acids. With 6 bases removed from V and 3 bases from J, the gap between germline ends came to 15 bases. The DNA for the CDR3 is TGTGCCAGTAGCCCAGCCGGAGGAGGCTACGAGCAGTACTTC. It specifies CASSPAGGGYEQYF. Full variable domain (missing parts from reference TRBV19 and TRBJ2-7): DGGITQSPKYLFRKEGQNVTLSCEQNLNHDAMYWYRQDPGQGLRLIYYSQIVNDFQKGDIAEGYSVSREKKESFPLTVTSAQKNPTAFYLCASSPAGGGYEQYFGPGTRLTVT.

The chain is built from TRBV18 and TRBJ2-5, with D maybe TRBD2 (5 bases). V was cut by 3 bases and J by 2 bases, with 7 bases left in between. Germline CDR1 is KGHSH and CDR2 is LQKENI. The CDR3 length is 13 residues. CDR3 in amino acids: CASSPGEQETQYF. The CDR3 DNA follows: TGTGCCAGCTCACCCGGGGAACAAGAGACCCAGTACTTC. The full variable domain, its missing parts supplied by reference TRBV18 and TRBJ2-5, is NAGVMQNPRHLVRRRGQEARLRCSPMKGHSHVYWYRQLPEEGLKFMVYLQKENIIDESGMPKERFSAEFPKEGPSILRIQQVVRGDSAAYFCASSPGEQETQYFGPGTRLLVL.

CDR3 loop: CASSGSDRVTYSNQPQHF. In DNA form, the CDR3 reads TGTGCCAGCAGTGGGTCGGACAGGGTAACTTATAGCAATCAGCCCCAGCATTTT. The chain combines TRBV6-1 with TRBJ1-5, with TRBD1 matching 8 bases. Germline V lookup: CDR1 MNHNS, CDR2 SASEGT. V shed 4 bases and J 0 bases; nucleotides not matched to a gene: 11. CDR3 length: 18 amino acids.

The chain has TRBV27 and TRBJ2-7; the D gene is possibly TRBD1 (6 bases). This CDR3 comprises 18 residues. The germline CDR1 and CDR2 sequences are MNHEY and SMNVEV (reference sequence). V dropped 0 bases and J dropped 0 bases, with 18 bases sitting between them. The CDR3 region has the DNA TGTGCCAGCAGTTTATCCGCAGCCCCAGGACAGCACTCCTACGAGCAGTACTTC. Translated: CASSLSAAPGQHSYEQYF.

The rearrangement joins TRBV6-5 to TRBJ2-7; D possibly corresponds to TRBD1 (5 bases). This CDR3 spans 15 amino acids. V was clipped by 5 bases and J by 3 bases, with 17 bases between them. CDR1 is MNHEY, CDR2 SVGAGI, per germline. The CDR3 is CASSRWAGMLYEQYF. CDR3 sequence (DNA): TGTGCCAGCAGTCGGTGGGCAGGGATGCTCTACGAGCAGTACTTC.

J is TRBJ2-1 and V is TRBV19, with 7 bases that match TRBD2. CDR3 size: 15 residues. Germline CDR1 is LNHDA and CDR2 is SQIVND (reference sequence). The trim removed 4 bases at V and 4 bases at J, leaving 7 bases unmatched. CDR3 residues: CASSTILAVYNEQFF. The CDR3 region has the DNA TGTGCCAGTAGTACCATCCTAGCGGTATACAATGAGCAGTTCTTC.

The CDR3 DNA reads TGTGCCAGCAGCCGGGGGGGGGTTCTGTACGAGCAGTACTTC. It specifies CASSRGGVLYEQYF. J is TRBJ2-7 and V is TRBV7-6, with 8 nucleotides matching TRBD2. Looked up from germline, CDR1 is SGHVS and CDR2 is FNYEAQ. V shed 5 bases, J shed 4 bases, and the junction held 7 bases outside the gene matches. The CDR3 is 14 amino acids.

CDR3 coding DNA: TGCAGCGTTGGAAGTCTGGGACAAGCAACTAATGAAAAACTGTTTTTT. Translating gives CSVGSLGQATNEKLFF. V usage is TRBV29-1 and J usage is TRBJ1-4; D is perhaps TRBD1 (6 bases). Germline CDR1 is SQVTM and CDR2 is ANQGSEA. The V and J ends lost 4 bases and 0 bases respectively, with 15 bases between them. This CDR3 spans 16 amino acids.

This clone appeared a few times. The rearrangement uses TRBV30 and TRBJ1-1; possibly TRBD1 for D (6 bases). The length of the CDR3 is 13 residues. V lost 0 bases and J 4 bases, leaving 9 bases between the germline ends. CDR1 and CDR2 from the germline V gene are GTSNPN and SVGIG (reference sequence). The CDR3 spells CAWSVQGSTEAFF. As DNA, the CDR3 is TGTGCCTGGAGTGTACAGGGAAGCACTGAAGCTTTCTTT. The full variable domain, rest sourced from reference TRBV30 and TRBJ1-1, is SQTIHQWPATLVQPVGSPLSLECTVEGTSNPNLYWYRQAAGRGLQLLFYSVGIGQISSEVPQNLSASRPQDRQFILSSKKLLLSDSGFYLCAWSVQGSTEAFFGQGTRLTVV.

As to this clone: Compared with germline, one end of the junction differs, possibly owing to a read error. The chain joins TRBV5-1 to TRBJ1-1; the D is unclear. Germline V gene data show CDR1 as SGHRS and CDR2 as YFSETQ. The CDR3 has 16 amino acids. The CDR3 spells CASSLAPGRMNPEAFF. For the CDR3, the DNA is TGCGCCAGCAGCTTGGCCCCAGGTCGGATGAACCCTGAAGCTTTCTTT.

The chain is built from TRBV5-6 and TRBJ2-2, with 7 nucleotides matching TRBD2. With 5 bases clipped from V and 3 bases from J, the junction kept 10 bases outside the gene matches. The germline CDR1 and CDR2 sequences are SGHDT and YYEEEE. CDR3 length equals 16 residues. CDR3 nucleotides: TGTGCCAGCAGGTATCGATGGGGGGGTGACACCGGGGAGCTGTTTTTT. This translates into CASRYRWGGDTGELFF.

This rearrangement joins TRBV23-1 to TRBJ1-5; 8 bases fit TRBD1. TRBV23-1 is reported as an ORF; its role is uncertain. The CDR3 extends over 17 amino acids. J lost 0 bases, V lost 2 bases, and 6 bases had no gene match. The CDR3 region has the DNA TGCGCCAGCAGTCAACGAAGGACAGGGAGTAGCAATCAGCCCCAGCATTTT. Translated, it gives CASSQRRTGSSNQPQHF.

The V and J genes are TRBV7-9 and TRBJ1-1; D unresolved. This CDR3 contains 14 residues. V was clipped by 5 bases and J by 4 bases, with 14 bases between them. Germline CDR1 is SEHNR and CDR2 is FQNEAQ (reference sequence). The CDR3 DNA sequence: TGTGCCAGCAGCCGCCTCTTTTCAGGCACTGAAGCTTTCTTT. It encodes CASSRLFSGTEAFF.

The CDR3 loop reads CASSLGTGALNEQFF. The CDR3 DNA reads TGCGCCAGCAGCTTGGGGACAGGGGCACTCAATGAGCAGTTCTTC. The V gene is TRBV5-1, the J gene TRBJ2-1; 9 bases match TRBD1. From germline, CDR1 is SGHRS and CDR2 YFSETQ. The CDR3 is 15 amino acids. V lost 0 bases and J lost 6; bases outside the gene matches: 4.

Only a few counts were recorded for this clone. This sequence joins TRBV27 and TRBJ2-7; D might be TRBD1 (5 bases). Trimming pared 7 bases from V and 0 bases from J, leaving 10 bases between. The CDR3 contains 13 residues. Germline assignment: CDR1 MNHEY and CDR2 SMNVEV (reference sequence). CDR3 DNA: TGTGCCAGCAAGATGGGGCCCTCCTACGAGCAGTACTTC. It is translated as CASKMGPSYEQYF.

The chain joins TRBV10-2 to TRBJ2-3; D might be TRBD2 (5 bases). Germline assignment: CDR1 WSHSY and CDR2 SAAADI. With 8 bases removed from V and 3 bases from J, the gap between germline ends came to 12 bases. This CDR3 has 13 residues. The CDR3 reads CASASLTTDTQYF. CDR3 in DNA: TGCGCCAGCGCTAGCCTAACAACAGATACGCAGTATTTT.

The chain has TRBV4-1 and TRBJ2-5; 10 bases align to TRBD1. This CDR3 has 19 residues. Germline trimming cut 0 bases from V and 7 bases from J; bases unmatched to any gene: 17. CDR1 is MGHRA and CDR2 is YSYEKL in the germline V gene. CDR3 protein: CASSQDIFRDRGRRGTQYF. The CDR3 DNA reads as TGCGCCAGCAGCCAAGATATCTTTCGGGACAGGGGCAGGAGAGGGACCCAGTACTTC.

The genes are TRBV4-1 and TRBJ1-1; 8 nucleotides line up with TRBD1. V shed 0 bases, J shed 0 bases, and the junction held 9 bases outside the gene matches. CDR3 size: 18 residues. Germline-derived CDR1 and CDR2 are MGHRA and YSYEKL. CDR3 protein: CASSQEQGVMGLNTEAFF. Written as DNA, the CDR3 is TGCGCCAGCAGCCAAGAACAGGGGGTGATGGGGTTGAACACTGAAGCTTTCTTT.

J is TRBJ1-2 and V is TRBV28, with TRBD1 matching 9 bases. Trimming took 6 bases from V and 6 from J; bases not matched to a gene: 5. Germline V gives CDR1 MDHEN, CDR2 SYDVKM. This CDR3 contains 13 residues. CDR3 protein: CASRGQGVDGYTF. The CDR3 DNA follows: TGTGCCAGCAGGGGACAGGGAGTGGATGGCTACACCTTC.

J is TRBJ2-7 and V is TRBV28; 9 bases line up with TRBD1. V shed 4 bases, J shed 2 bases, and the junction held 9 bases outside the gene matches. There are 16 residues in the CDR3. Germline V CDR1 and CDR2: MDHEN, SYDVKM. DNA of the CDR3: TGTGCCAGCAGTTCGACAGGGACAGGGAAGCCCTACGAGCAGTACTTC. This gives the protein CASSSTGTGKPYEQYF.

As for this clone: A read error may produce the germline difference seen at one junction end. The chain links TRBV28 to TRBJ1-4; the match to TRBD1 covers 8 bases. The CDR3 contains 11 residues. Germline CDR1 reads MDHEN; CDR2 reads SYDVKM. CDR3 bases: TGTGCCAGCAGTCGGGGACAGGCTGTACTTTTT. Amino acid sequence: CASSRGQAVLF.

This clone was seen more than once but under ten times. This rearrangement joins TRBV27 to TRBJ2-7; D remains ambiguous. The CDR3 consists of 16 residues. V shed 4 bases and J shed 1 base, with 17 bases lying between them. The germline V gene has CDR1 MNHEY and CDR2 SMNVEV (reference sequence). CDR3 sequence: CASSSPPSGPSYEQYF. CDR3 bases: TGTGCCAGCAGTTCCCCTCCTAGTGGCCCGTCCTACGAGCAGTACTTC.

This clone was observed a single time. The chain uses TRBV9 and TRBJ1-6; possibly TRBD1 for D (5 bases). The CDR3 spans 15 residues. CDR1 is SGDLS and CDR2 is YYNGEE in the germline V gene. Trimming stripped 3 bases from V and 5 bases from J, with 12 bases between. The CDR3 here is CASSASGADNSPLHF. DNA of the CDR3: TGTGCCAGCAGCGCGAGTGGGGCGGATAATTCACCCCTCCACTTT.

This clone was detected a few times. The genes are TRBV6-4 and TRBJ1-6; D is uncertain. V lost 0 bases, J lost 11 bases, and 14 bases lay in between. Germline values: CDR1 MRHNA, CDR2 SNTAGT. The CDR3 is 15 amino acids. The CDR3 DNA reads TGTGCCAGCAGTGACTCGAGTGACTCCGGAGCACCCCTCCACTTT. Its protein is CASSDSSDSGAPLHF.

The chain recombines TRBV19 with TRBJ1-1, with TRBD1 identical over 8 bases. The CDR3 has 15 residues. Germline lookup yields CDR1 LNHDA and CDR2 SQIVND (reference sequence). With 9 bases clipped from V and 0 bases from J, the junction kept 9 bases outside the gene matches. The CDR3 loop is CASSARDRLNTEAFF. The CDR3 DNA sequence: TGTGCCAGCTCAGCCAGGGACAGGCTGAACACTGAAGCTTTCTTT.

CDR3 DNA: TGTGCCAGCAGCGTAAGTTCTCTAGCGAACACCGGGGAGCTGTTTTTT. Encoded protein: CASSVSSLANTGELFF. This sequence joins TRBV9 and TRBJ2-2; no definite D call. Germline CDR1 and CDR2: SGDLS and YYNGEE. The CDR3 covers 16 residues. The V end lost 1 base, the J end lost 0 bases, and 10 bases lay between the germline ends.

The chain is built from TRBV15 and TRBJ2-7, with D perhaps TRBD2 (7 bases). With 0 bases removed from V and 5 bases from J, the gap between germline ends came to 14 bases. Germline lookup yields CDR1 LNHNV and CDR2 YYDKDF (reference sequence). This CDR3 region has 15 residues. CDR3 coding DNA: TGTGCCACCAGCAGAGAAGGGGGGGCGAGGCACGAGCAGTACTTC. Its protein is CATSREGGARHEQYF.

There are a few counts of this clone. Here the CDR3 reads CASSADSNEQFF. The CDR3 DNA follows: TGTGCCAGCAGTGCTGACTCCAATGAGCAGTTCTTC. The rearrangement uses TRBV2 and TRBJ2-1; D is undetermined. CDR3 length: 12 amino acids. Germline values: CDR1 SNHLY, CDR2 FYNNEI. V shed 4 bases and J shed 6 bases, with 7 bases lying between them. The full variable domain, its missing parts supplied by reference TRBV2 and TRBJ2-1, is EPEVTQTPSHQVTQMGQEVILRCVPISNHLYFYWYRQILGQKVEFLVSFYNNEISEKSEIFDDQFSVERPDGSNFTLKIRSTKLEDSAMYFCASSADSNEQFFGPGTRLTVL.